This record looks at one T cell receptor (beta chain) sequence and its context. The antigen remains undetermined. Trimming took off 7 bases at V and 4 bases at J, with 19 bases between the two ends. Germline V gene sequence: CDR1 MNHEY, CDR2 SMNVEV (reference sequence). CDR3 size: 15 residues. Vbeta (60) and Jbeta (13) primers were used in the PCR. Only in-frame clones appear in the TCRdb table, and some are missing; sequencing was by immunoSEQ multiplex PCR. Among approximately 110,000 clones listed, 70% to 75% were seen once. The sample is drawn from a study of cytomegalovirus exposure and HLA in healthy donors. Overall study context: Unique TCRs from HLA-typed donors, 65 million to 85 million of them, were held in an early data release. General observations from the study: The study designated fewer than 200 TCR beta chains cytomegalovirus-associated. It has been reported that TCR beta sequences accurately predicted the HLA-A and HLA-B alleles of most subjects. In vitro confirmation showed three CMV-associated chains to be CMV antigen specific.

The genes are TRBV27 and TRBJ1-2, with TRBD1 as a possible D gene (6 bases). The source of this sequence is a woman in her thirties or forties in good health and CMV-seronegative. The sample consisted of PBMCs. CDR3 sequence reads: CASTSLGGGAYGYTF. The CDR3 region has the DNA TGTGCCAGCACCTCCCTGGGCGGGGGGGCCTATGGCTACACCTTC.